The clone carrying this T cell receptor beta chain was counted ten times or more. This sample stems from a study of early T cells in non-severe SARS-CoV-2 infection. Whole-study context: Chains were unpaired, as sequencing was done on bulk RNA from unsorted whole blood.

One entry per CDR3 protein results from TCRdb running MiXCR on the 5' RACE reads. This sample has tens of thousands of distinct CDR3 sequences, with under 4.5% found just once. Trimming cost V 3 bases and J 8 bases, with 8 bases left between them. CDR1 is DFQATT, CDR2 SNEGSKA, per germline (reference sequence). This CDR3 comprises 12 residues. The source is an adult who was a healthcare worker with PCR-confirmed SARS-CoV-2 infection or an uninfected control (not recorded which). The sample taken for sequencing was whole blood. This chain connects TRBV20-1 to TRBJ1-6; D gene ambiguous. The chain's CDR3 is CSAREEDSPLHF. CDR3 sequence (DNA): TGCAGTGCTAGGGAAGAAGATTCACCCCTCCACTTT.